This TCR beta chain is drawn from a study of cytomegalovirus exposure and HLA in healthy donors. Study conclusions and caveats: According to a later analysis, TCR clusters from the first cohort tended to co-occur in the roughly 110 validation repertoires. Cytomegalovirus-associated TCR beta chains were listed, numbering 150 to 200.

With regard to this clone: What it binds is unknown.

Some clones are missing from TCRdb's copy, which holds only in-frame ones; the method was immunoSEQ multiplex PCR. This sample has 160,000 or so clones; more than 75% occur once, and the top ten carry roughly 3%. Trimming took 6 bases from V and 5 from J, leaving 13 bases between them. CDR3 length: 13 amino acids. Germline CDR1 reads LNHDA; CDR2 reads SQIVND (reference sequence). Sequenced input: PBMCs. The chain couples TRBV19 to TRBJ1-1; weak D call: TRBD1 (6 bases). The clonotype comes from a man aged 18 to 35 in good health and CMV-seronegative. CDR3 protein: CASREGGMTEAFF. The CDR3, as DNA: TGTGCCAGTAGAGAGGGGGGGATGACTGAAGCTTTCTTT.